The 4 T cell receptor beta chains listed next were all sequenced from one sample in a study of cytomegalovirus exposure and HLA in healthy donors. The repertoire was sequenced with immunoSEQ multiplex PCR; TCRdb's copy has only in-frame clones and lacks some. The data show 300,000 to 350,000 clones, approximately 91% seen once. Input material: PBMCs. These receptors were obtained from a man aged 25-45 years in good health and CMV-seronegative.

This clone appeared a few times. V gene TRBV7-9 combines with J gene TRBJ2-7; 9 bases agree with TRBD2. CDR1 SEHNR and CDR2 FQNEAQ come from the germline V gene (reference sequence). The CDR3 has 15 amino acids. The V and J ends lost 5 bases and 2 bases, in that order; junction bases with no gene match: 7. Here the CDR3 DNA reads TGTGCCAGCAGCACTTCTAGCGGGATCACCTACGAGCAGTACTTC. Translation: CASSTSSGITYEQYF. The entire variable domain, with the rest obtained from reference TRBV7-9 and TRBJ2-7, is as follows: DTGVSQNPRHKITKRGQNVTFRCDPISEHNRLYWYRQTLGQGPEFLTYFQNEAQLEKSRLLSDRFSAERPKGSFSTLEIQRTEQGDSAMYLCASSTSSGITYEQYFGPGTRLTVT.

The chain has TRBV29-1 and TRBJ2-3; D is perhaps TRBD2 (5 bases). Germline V gene data show CDR1 as SQVTM and CDR2 as ANQGSEA. The CDR3 length is 13 residues. The CDR3 is CTVRVSGADTQYF. As DNA, the CDR3 is TGCACCGTCCGGGTCTCCGGGGCAGATACGCAGTATTTT.

The chain employs TRBV2 and TRBJ1-2, with D uncertain. Trimming removed 3 bases at V and 0 bases at J, with 8 bases between. CDR1 SNHLY and CDR2 FYNNEI come from the germline V gene. This CDR3 spans 14 amino acids. The CDR3, as DNA: TGTGCCAGCAGTGAGTTCAGAACTAACTATGGCTACACCTTC. Its translation is CASSEFRTNYGYTF.

DNA of the CDR3: TGTGCCAGCAGCGTAGGGACAATCACTGAAGCTTTCTTT. Translated: CASSVGTITEAFF. This sequence joins TRBV9 and TRBJ1-1; possible D gene TRBD1, 5 bases. The CDR3 has 13 residues. V dropped 0 bases and J dropped 4 bases, with 7 bases sitting between them. Germline CDR1 SGDLS, CDR2 YYNGEE.